This TCR beta chain was captured by sequencing in a study of response to subunit inactivated influenza vaccine. Study-level results: It was the authors' suggestion that each seasonal influenza vaccination recruits few new T cells.

This clonotype was recorded many times. Its antigen is currently unknown. TCRdb reanalysed the RT-PCR reads using MiXCR and keeps one entry per CDR3 protein. The data contain roughly 780,000 distinct CDR3 sequences, approximately 17% of them singletons. The receptor comes from a man over 45 who received an inactivated influenza vaccine. The sample here was PBMCs from blood, taken 5 days after vaccination.

This CDR3 is CASSPLALAGVGELFF. CDR3 in DNA: TGTGCCAGCAGCCCTCTCGCACTAGCCGGGGTCGGGGAGCTGTTTTTT. This sequence joins TRBV7-2 and TRBJ2-2; D might be TRBD2 (6 bases). The germline V gene encodes CDR1 SGHTA and CDR2 FQGNSA. The CDR3 extends over 16 amino acids. The germline V and J ends were trimmed by 5 bases and 7 bases, with 20 bases remaining between them.